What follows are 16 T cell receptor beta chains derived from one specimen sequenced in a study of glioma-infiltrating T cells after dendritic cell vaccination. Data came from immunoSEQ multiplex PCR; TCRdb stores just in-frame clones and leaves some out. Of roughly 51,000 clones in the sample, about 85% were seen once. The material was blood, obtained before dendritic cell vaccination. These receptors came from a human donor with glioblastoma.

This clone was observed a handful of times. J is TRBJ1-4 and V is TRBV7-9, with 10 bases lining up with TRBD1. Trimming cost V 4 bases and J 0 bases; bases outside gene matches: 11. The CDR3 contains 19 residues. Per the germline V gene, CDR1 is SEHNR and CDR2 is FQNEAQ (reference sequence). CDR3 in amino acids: CASSSKGDRGPSTNEKLFF. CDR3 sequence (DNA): TGTGCCAGCAGCTCAAAAGGGGACAGGGGCCCTTCAACTAATGAAAAACTGTTTTTT.

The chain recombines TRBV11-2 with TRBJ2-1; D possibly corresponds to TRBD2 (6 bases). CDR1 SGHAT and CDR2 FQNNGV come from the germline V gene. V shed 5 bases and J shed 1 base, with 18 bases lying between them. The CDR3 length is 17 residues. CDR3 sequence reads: CASSPPRGSRSYNEQFF. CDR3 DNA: TGTGCCAGCAGCCCCCCCCGGGGGTCACGATCCTACAATGAGCAGTTCTTC.

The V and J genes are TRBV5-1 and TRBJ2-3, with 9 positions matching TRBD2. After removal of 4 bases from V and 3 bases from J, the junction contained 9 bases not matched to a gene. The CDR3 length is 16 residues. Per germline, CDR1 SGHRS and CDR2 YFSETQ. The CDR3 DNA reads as TGCGCCAGCAGCATGGATGGACTAGCGTATACAGATACGCAGTATTTT. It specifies CASSMDGLAYTDTQYF.

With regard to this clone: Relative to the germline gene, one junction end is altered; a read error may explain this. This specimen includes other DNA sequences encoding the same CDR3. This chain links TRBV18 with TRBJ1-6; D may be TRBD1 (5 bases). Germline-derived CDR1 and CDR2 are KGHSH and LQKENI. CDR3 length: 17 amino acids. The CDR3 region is CASSPTEASSYNSPLHF. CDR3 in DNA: TGTGCCAGCTCACCGACAGAGGCGAGCTCCTATAATTCCCCCCTCCACTTT.

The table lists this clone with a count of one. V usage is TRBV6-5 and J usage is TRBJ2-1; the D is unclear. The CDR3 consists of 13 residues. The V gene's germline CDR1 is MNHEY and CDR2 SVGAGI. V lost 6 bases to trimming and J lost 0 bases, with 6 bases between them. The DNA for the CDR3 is TGTGCCAGCAGACAAAGCTCCTACAATGAGCAGTTCTTC. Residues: CASRQSSYNEQFF.

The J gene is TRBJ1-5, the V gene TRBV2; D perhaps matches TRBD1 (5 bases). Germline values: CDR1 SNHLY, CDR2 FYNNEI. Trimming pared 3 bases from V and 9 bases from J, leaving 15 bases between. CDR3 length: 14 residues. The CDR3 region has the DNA TGTGCCAGCAGTGACGGTCAGGGCGCTGGGCCCCAGCATTTT. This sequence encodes CASSDGQGAGPQHF.

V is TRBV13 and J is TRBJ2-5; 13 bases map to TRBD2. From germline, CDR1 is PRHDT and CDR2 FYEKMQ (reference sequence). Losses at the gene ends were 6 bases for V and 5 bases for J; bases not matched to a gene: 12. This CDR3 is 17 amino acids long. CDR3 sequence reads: CASSAAWTSGRGETQYF. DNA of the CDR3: TGTGCCAGCAGTGCCGCCTGGACTAGCGGGAGAGGGGAGACCCAGTACTTC.

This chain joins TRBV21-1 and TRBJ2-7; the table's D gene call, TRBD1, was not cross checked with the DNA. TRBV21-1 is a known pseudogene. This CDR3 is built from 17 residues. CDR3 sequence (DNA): TGTGCCAGCAGCAAAGGGAGGCGTGACAGGGGTGCTGGCGAGCAGTACTTC. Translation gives CASSKGRRDRGAGEQYF.

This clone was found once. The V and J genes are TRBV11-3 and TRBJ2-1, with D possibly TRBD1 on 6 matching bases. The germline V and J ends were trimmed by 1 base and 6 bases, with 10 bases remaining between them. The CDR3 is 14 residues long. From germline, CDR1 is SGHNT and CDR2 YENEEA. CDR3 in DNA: TGTGCCAGCAGCTTAGCGGCGGACAGCAATGAGCAGTTCTTC. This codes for CASSLAADSNEQFF. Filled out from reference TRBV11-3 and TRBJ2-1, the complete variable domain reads EAGVVQSPRYKIIEKKQPVAFWCNPISGHNTLYWYLQNLGQGPELLIRYENEEAVDDSQLPKDRFSAERLKGVDSTLKIQPAELGDSAVYLCASSLAADSNEQFFGPGTRLTVL.

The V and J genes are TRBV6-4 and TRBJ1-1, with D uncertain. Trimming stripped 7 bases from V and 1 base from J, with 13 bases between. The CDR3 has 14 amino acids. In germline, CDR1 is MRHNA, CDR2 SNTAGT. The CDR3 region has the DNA TGTGCCAGCACTCTATCGCCGGGGAACACTGAAGCTTTCTTT. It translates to CASTLSPGNTEAFF.

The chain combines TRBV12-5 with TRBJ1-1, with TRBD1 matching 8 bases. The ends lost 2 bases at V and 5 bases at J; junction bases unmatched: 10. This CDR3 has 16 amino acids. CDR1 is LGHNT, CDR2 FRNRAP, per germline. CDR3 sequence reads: CASGLPGQGRGTEAFF. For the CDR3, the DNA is TGTGCTAGTGGTTTGCCAGGACAGGGAAGAGGAACTGAAGCTTTCTTT.

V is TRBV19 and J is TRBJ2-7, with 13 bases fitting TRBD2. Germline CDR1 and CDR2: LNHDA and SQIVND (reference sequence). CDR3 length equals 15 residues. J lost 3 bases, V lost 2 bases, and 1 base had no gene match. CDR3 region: CASSIRTSGGYEQYF. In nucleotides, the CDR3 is TGTGCCAGTAGTATAAGGACTAGCGGGGGCTACGAGCAGTACTTC.

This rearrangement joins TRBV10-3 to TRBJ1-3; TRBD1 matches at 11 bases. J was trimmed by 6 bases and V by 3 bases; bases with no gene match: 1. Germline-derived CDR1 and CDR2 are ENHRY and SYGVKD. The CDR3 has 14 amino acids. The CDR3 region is CAISDGQGANTIYF. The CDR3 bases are TGTGCCATCAGTGATGGACAGGGGGCAAACACCATATATTTT.

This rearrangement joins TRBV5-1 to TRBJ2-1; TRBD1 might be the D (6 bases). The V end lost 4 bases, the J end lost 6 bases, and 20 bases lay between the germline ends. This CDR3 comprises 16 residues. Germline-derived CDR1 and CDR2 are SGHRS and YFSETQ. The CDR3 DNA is TGCGCCAGCAGCATAACAGGGCGCCCGGGGATCAATGAGCAGTTCTTC. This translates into CASSITGRPGINEQFF.

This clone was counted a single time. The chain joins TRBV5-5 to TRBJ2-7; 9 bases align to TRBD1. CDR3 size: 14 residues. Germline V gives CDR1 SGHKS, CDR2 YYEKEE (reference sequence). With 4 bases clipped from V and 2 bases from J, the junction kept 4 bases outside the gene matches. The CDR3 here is CASSPGTGPYEQYF. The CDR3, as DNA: TGTGCCAGCAGCCCAGGGACAGGGCCCTACGAGCAGTACTTC.

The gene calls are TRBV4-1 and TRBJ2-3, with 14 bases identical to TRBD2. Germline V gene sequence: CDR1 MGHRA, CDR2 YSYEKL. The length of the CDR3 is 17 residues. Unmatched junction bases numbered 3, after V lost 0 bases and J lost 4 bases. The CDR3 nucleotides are TGCGCCAGCAGCCAAGATCGACTAGCGGGAGGGCCAGATACGCAGTATTTT. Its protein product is CASSQDRLAGGPDTQYF.